The 8 T cell receptor beta chains reported below all come from one sample, sequenced in a study of cytomegalovirus exposure and HLA in healthy donors. PCR primers comprised 60 Vbeta and 13 Jbeta primers. Some clones are missing from TCRdb's copy, which holds only in-frame ones; the method was immunoSEQ multiplex PCR. Among about 140,000 clones listed, roughly 80% were seen once. The material sequenced was PBMCs. Receptors originate from a man aged 18 to 30 in good health and CMV-seronegative.

As to this clone: The junction departs from germline at one end; a sequencing error may be responsible. The rearrangement links TRBV7-9 to TRBJ2-7; D perhaps matches TRBD1 (5 bases). CDR3 length: 12 amino acids. Per germline, CDR1 SEHNR and CDR2 FQNEAQ (reference sequence). In DNA form, the CDR3 reads TGTTCCAGCAGCCCTGACAGCGCCGAGCAGTACTTC. This translates into CSSSPDSAEQYF.

This chain connects TRBV5-1 to TRBJ2-2, with 8 bases matching TRBD1. After removal of 6 bases from V and 6 bases from J, the junction contained 13 bases not matched to a gene. The CDR3 runs to 16 residues. The germline V gene encodes CDR1 SGHRS and CDR2 YFSETQ. The DNA for the CDR3 is TGCGCCAGCACTCCGGACAGGGTCCACGCCGCCGGGGAGCTGTTTTTT. Protein: CASTPDRVHAAGELFF.

This chain connects TRBV5-1 to TRBJ1-5; the D gene is possibly TRBD1 (5 bases). The ends were cut back, 2 bases at V and 0 bases at J, with 6 bases in the middle. This CDR3 is built from 14 residues. Germline CDR1 reads SGHRS; CDR2 reads YFSETQ. The CDR3 loop is CASSLGVSNQPQHF. The DNA for the CDR3 is TGCGCCAGCAGCTTAGGGGTTAGCAATCAGCCCCAGCATTTT.

This clone was found a few times. This chain connects TRBV4-1 to TRBJ1-1; D may be TRBD1 (5 bases). Trimming stripped 4 bases from V and 4 bases from J, with 10 bases between. In germline, CDR1 is MGHRA, CDR2 YSYEKL. This CDR3 contains 13 residues. The CDR3 coding sequence is TGCGCCAGCAGCCTATTCGGGGGCACTGAAGCTTTCTTT. It is translated as CASSLFGGTEAFF.

The genes are TRBV19 and TRBJ1-1; no definite D call. V was shortened by 8 bases and J by 4 bases, with 11 bases between the two germline ends. The CDR3 spans 12 residues. Germline CDR1 reads LNHDA; CDR2 reads SQIVND (reference sequence). The CDR3 region has the DNA TGTGCCAGTTCGGGGTATGGCACTGAAGCTTTCTTT. Translating gives CASSGYGTEAFF.

This chain joins TRBV2 and TRBJ2-5, with D unclear. The CDR3 sequence is 13 residues long. CDR1 and CDR2 (germline): SNHLY, FYNNEI. V was cut by 2 bases and J by 0 bases, with 4 bases left in between. DNA of the CDR3: TGTGCCAGCAGTGAACTGTACCAAGAGACCCAGTACTTC. It encodes CASSELYQETQYF.

This clone was detected a few times. V and J are TRBV2 and TRBJ1-5, with 8 bases lining up with TRBD1. The CDR3 has 14 residues. J lost 6 bases, V lost 3 bases, and 4 bases had no gene match. Germline CDR1 and CDR2: SNHLY and FYNNEI. Here the CDR3 DNA reads TGTGCCAGCAGTGAGGGGACAGGAGGTCAGCCCCAGCATTTT. Protein: CASSEGTGGQPQHF.

This chain connects TRBV18 to TRBJ1-6; TRBD1 is a possible D gene (6 bases). Germline V CDR1 and CDR2: KGHSH, LQKENI. The CDR3 totals 14 residues. V was cut by 6 bases and J by 10 bases, with 16 bases left in between. CDR3: CASSRQEEGSPLHF. The CDR3 DNA reads TGTGCCAGCTCGCGACAGGAAGAGGGATCACCCCTCCACTTT.